This T cell receptor beta chain emerged from a study of cytomegalovirus exposure and HLA in healthy donors. This CDR3 region has 15 residues. Germline loops: CDR1 MRHNA, CDR2 SNTAGT. Between the trimmed V and J ends, which lost 5 bases and 1 base, there was a span of 15 bases. Profiling relied on immunoSEQ multiplex PCR, and the TCRdb table lists in-frame clones only, not all of them. The data show fewer than 70,000 clones, 90% to 95% seen once. Study findings and constraints: According to a later analysis, TCR clusters from the first cohort tended to co-occur in the 120 or so validation repertoires. Cytomegalovirus status was reportedly diagnosed by the classifier with high specificity and sensitivity. TCR beta chains numbering approximately 150 were designated cytomegalovirus-associated.

As concerns this clone: Its target is not known.

This receptor was obtained from a woman younger than 35 in good health and CMV-seropositive. The rearrangement joins TRBV6-4 to TRBJ2-7; D remains unclear. The specimen was PBMCs. CDR3 sequence: CASSRLQRRSYEQYF. The CDR3 DNA reads TGTGCCAGCAGTAGACTTCAAAGACGGTCCTACGAGCAGTACTTC.